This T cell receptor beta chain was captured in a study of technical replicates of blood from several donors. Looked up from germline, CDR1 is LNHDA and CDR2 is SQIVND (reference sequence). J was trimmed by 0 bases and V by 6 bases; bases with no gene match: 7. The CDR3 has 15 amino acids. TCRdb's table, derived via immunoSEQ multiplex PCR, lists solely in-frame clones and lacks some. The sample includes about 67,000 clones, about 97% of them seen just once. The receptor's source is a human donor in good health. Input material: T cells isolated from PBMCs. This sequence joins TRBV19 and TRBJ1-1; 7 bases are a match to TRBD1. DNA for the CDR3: TGTGCCAGTAGCCCCCATGACAGGGTGAACACTGAAGCTTTCTTT. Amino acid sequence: CASSPHDRVNTEAFF.